Included here is one T cell receptor beta chain sequence, with context. The antigen remains unidentified. The data derive from a study of beta chain features in type 1 diabetes. Study at large: Patients and healthy donors were similar in age, gender and cell yields. Regarding the study as a whole: cDNA-based reads could over-represent cells with high TCR expression. Across patients, naive, central memory and Treg TCRB repertoires exhibited apparently greater similarity than was observed across healthy donors. Equally in patients and controls, shorter templates might have been favored by PCR.

The V and J ends lost 0 bases and 1 base, in that order; junction bases with no gene match: 9. The germline V gene encodes CDR1 LNHNV and CDR2 YYDKDF (reference sequence). The CDR3 covers 17 residues. The whole isolated RNA underwent reverse transcription, so sequencing captured expressed TCRB transcripts. Assay used: immunoSEQ multiplex PCR; TCRdb lists only in-frame clones, some missing. The repertoire holds approximately 250,000 clones, with 13% to 15% as singletons. This clonotype was obtained from a woman between 40 and 50 years old in good health. Specimen: naive CD4+ T cells from blood. J is TRBJ2-7 and V is TRBV15; 7 bases align to TRBD2. The CDR3 is CATSREGGAGNSYEQYF. In DNA form, the CDR3 reads TGTGCCACCAGCAGAGAGGGAGGGGCGGGCAATTCCTACGAGCAGTACTTC.